Reported below is one T cell receptor beta chain. In its sample, this clone was seen a few times. The antigen this receptor binds is unknown. Base qualities are not at hand, and no much larger clone is one base apart. The data were obtained in a study of CD8+ T cells in alopecia areata (dated by TCRdb to the late 2010s). Describing the broader study: The treated patients, all with moderate-to-severe alopecia areata, were enrolled in an open-label pilot trial of oral tofacitinib given at 5 to 10 mg twice daily. Tofacitinib was given for 6 to 18 months, followed by 6 months of follow-up off drug to assess delayed response and recurrence. High-throughput TCRbeta sequencing was used to examine T cell clonal expansion in alopecia areata in both the C3H/HeJ mouse model and human patients. On the human side, TCRbeta sequencing was run on scalp tissue and on sorted CD4+ and CD8+ peripheral blood T cells from healthy controls and from alopecia areata patients with either patchy or totalis/universalis disease. Biopsies were taken from tofacitinib-treated patients at baseline and again at 4 and 24 weeks into treatment, and several of those patients also had a later scalp biopsy. Clonality in the scalp was compared among normal scalp (n=4), patchy alopecia areata scalp (n=8), and alopecia totalis/universalis scalp (n=8). RNA was obtained with the PAXgene miRNA kit for fixed scalp, the miRNeasy kit for PBMCs, and the RNeasy kit for mouse skin. TCRbeta CDR3 regions were amplified by immunoSEQ multiplex PCR using 35 Vbeta forward and 13 Jbeta reverse primers. The research as a whole found: TCR sequences shared between patients were less clear than in mice, possibly partly because of HLA diversity in the patient population. Unlike mouse skin, which is dominated by gammadelta T cells, normal human skin has resident alphabeta T cells that are also sequenced, and this complicates analysis of the scalp TCR repertoire. Compared with normal scalp, lesional scalp, particularly in alopecia totalis/universalis, had higher clonality and more expanded CD8+ clones, which suggests antigenic drive.

Libraries were constructed by the immunoSEQ multiplex PCR assay. RNA was extracted from all samples and reverse transcribed into cDNA, which served as template for TCR sequencing. SuperScript III was used for first-strand cDNA synthesis, primed with a 2:1 mix of oligo-dT and random hexamers. Amplification bias was assessed with a synthetic immune receptor repertoire, and residual bias was removed computationally. In the original analysis: Raw reads were preprocessed to remove errors, and CDR3 was defined by IMGT conventions from the conserved cysteine to phenylalanine. To get clonality, Shannon entropy was normalized by log2 of the number of productive unique TCRs and the result was subtracted from 1. Whether each scalp clone was CD4 or CD8 was inferred by checking scalp TCRbeta sequences against the CD4 and CD8 repertoires from sorted blood. This immuneACCESS table, as held by TCRdb, lists in-frame sequences with V and J called but not all clones. Of the missing ones, under half trace to an unresolved V gene in checked studies; the others have no known cause. V and J calls plus clone size are reproduced from that table; the DNA served to infer D and trimming. This sample gives 150,000 or so clones in total; 45% to 60% of them show up just once. The top ten hold around 19% of the sample.

The germline ends are 22 bases apart after V is trimmed by 5 bases and J by 8 bases. Per the germline V gene, SNHLY is the CDR1 and FYNNEI is the CDR2. There are 16 amino acids in the CDR3, from cysteine to phenylalanine inclusive. Kept here is only the CDR3 DNA, which spans 48 bases and is read in frame from base 1. In the paper's terms, the time point label means: baseline before oral tofacitinib. From alopecia areata patients, peripheral blood was collected along with lesional scalp punch biopsies. PBMCs were isolated by density centrifugation and stained for CD3, CD4 and CD8, after which CD4+ and CD8+ T cells were sorted on a FACSAria.

The sequence links TRBV2 to TRBJ2-1; a tentative D call is TRBD2 (5 bases match). The sample in question was CD8+ T cells sorted from blood, obtained at week 0. The receptor was isolated from a human donor with alopecia areata. The DNA reads as follows: TGTGCCAGCAGTAAGACCGCCCCAAGAGTCGGGGATGAGCAGTTCTTC. This yields the protein CASSKTAPRVGDEQFF. Reference TRBV2 and TRBJ2-1 proteins supply the regions before and after the CDR3; the full variable domain is: EPEVTQTPSHQVTQMGQEVILRCVPISNHLYFYWYRQILGQKVEFLVSFYNNEISEKSEIFDDQFSVERPDGSNFTLKIRSTKLEDSAMYFCASSKTAPRVGDEQFFGPGTRLTVL.